The present T cell receptor (beta chain) was sequenced within a study of cytomegalovirus exposure and HLA in healthy donors. General study findings and limits: Roughly uniform depth of sequencing across donors was assumed in presence/absence analyses. Later, an analysis showed that TCR beta chains associated with HLA were more clonally expanded than others that were equally common.

The PCR made use of 60 Vbeta and 13 Jbeta primers. The data were produced by immunoSEQ multiplex PCR, yet TCRdb's version contains in-frame clones alone and is incomplete. The table includes fewer than 150,000 clones, roughly 83% detected once. A remark on this clone: Its antigen is not known.

The CDR3 consists of 15 residues. V shed 2 bases and J shed 4 bases, with 15 bases lying between them. The germline V gene has CDR1 SGHRS and CDR2 YFSETQ. Sequencing input: PBMCs. This TCR was recovered from a man aged 40-55 years in good health and CMV-seropositive. The V and J genes are TRBV5-1 and TRBJ1-1, with D tentatively TRBD1 (5 bases). The CDR3 region has the DNA TGCGCCAGCAGCTTTGAGGGTGGGGGGTCCACTGAAGCTTTCTTT. It translates to CASSFEGGGSTEAFF.